This T cell receptor beta chain was obtained from a study of identical twins. Study-wide results and caveats: Cord blood beta clonotypes that were abundant carried fewer insertions, and memory repertoires showed no such trend.

Template switching created a universal primer site, and the cDNA included unique molecular identifiers. TCRdb processed the 5' RACE reads anew with MiXCR; each CDR3 protein has one entry. The data hold 690,000 or so distinct CDR3 sequences, with around 8.3% observed a single time. Many counts were recorded for this clonotype. Its target is unknown. With 4 bases removed from V and 1 base from J, the gap between germline ends came to 13 bases. Germline V gives CDR1 PRHDT, CDR2 FYEKMQ (reference sequence). The CDR3 has 15 residues. In addition, the sample was reused for a study of yellow fever vaccine responses in identical twins.

V usage is TRBV13 and J usage is TRBJ1-1; D might be TRBD1 (6 bases). The source is a woman younger than 30 in good health. Sample: PBMCs. Here the CDR3 DNA reads TGTGCCAGCAGCTCTCAGGACAGAGCGAACACTGAAGCTTTCTTT. Translation gives CASSSQDRANTEAFF.